The 9 T cell receptor beta chains presented below share a single source sample, sequenced in a study of cytomegalovirus exposure and HLA in healthy donors. The primer mix had 60 Vbeta and 13 Jbeta primers. Here immunoSEQ multiplex PCR was the method, and the copy in TCRdb shows in-frame clones only, minus some. The table shows some 130,000 clones, with more than 80% occurring only once. Specimen: PBMCs. Every receptor here comes from a male donor in good health and CMV-seronegative.

The CDR3 DNA sequence: TGTGCCAGCAGCCCAAGTCAGGGTTCACCCCTCCACTTT. Encoded protein: CASSPSQGSPLHF. This chain uses TRBV7-7 with TRBJ1-6; the D gene is possibly TRBD1 (5 bases). Germline V lookup: CDR1 SSHAT, CDR2 FNYEAQ (reference sequence). The CDR3 spans 13 residues. V shed 5 bases and J shed 9 bases, with 11 bases lying between them.

J is TRBJ1-1 and V is TRBV2, with TRBD1 identical over 12 bases. The junction had 5 bases not matched to a gene; V was cut back by 3 bases and J by 6 bases. The V gene's germline CDR1 is SNHLY and CDR2 FYNNEI. The CDR3 consists of 15 residues. The CDR3 is CASSERDRGRSEAFF. Here the CDR3 DNA reads TGTGCCAGCAGTGAGCGGGACAGGGGGCGTTCTGAAGCTTTCTTT. Full variable domain (missing parts from reference TRBV2 and TRBJ1-1): EPEVTQTPSHQVTQMGQEVILRCVPISNHLYFYWYRQILGQKVEFLVSFYNNEISEKSEIFDDQFSVERPDGSNFTLKIRSTKLEDSAMYFCASSERDRGRSEAFFGQGTRLTVV.

This clone was counted between two and nine times. This chain connects TRBV30 to TRBJ1-2; a weak D match, TRBD1 (6 bases). Deletions cut 1 base from V and 5 bases from J, with 14 bases between. Germline assignment: CDR1 GTSNPN and CDR2 SVGIG (reference sequence). The length of the CDR3 is 14 residues. The CDR3 bases are TGTGCCTGGAGTGCCGAGGGGGTTTGGTATGGCTACACCTTC. This gives the protein CAWSAEGVWYGYTF.

The chain is built from TRBV6-5 and TRBJ1-3; the D gene is possibly TRBD1 (5 bases). Germline-derived CDR1 and CDR2 are MNHEY and SVGAGI. The CDR3 runs 15 residues. The V end was cut by 5 bases, the J end by 0 bases, with 11 bases between. CDR3 region: CASSGRGSSGNTIYF. The CDR3 coding sequence is TGTGCCAGCAGTGGTCGGGGGAGCTCTGGAAACACCATATATTTT.

The chain has TRBV27 and TRBJ2-7; D perhaps matches TRBD1 (5 bases). There are 16 residues in the CDR3. The V gene's germline CDR1 is MNHEY and CDR2 SMNVEV (reference sequence). V shed 0 bases and J shed 0 bases, with 12 bases lying between them. CDR3 protein: CASSLSTGETSYEQYF. As DNA, the CDR3 is TGTGCCAGCAGTTTATCCACAGGAGAAACCTCCTACGAGCAGTACTTC.

Note on this clone: The identical CDR3 is also encoded by other nucleotide sequences in the sample. The rearrangement uses TRBV5-4 and TRBJ2-5, with D uncertain. Germline V gene data show CDR1 as SGHNT and CDR2 as YYREEE (reference sequence). CDR3 length: 13 amino acids. Trimming took off 4 bases at V and 3 bases at J, with 10 bases between the two ends. This chain's CDR3 is CASSPHLEETQYF. In nucleotides, the CDR3 is TGTGCCAGCAGCCCACACCTCGAAGAGACCCAGTACTTC.

On this clone itself: The sample holds other DNA sequences that translate to the same CDR3. The chain joins TRBV27 to TRBJ1-1; D perhaps matches TRBD1 (5 bases). CDR3 size: 15 residues. The V gene lost 7 bases and the J gene lost 6 bases, with 21 bases spanning the gap. Germline CDR1 and CDR2: MNHEY and SMNVEV (reference sequence). The DNA for the CDR3 is TGTGCCAGCACCCGGGGGGTTTACAATTTTCCTGAAGCTTTCTTT. Translated, it gives CASTRGVYNFPEAFF.

The rearrangement uses TRBV10-3 and TRBJ2-7; tentatively, D is TRBD1 (6 bases). This CDR3 is built from 14 residues. The ends were cut back, 8 bases at V and 6 bases at J, with 20 bases in the middle. The germline gives CDR1 ENHRY, CDR2 SYGVKD. The CDR3 region has the DNA TGTGCCATCTCACTTGGGGGCCAGACGGTCGAGCAGTACTTC. Translated: CAISLGGQTVEQYF.

The chain combines TRBV10-3 with TRBJ2-2; 10 nucleotides line up with TRBD1. Losses at the gene ends were 6 bases for V and 2 bases for J; bases not matched to a gene: 3. The CDR3 extends over 15 amino acids. Germline assignment: CDR1 ENHRY and CDR2 SYGVKD. Here the CDR3 reads CAIRPTGGNTGELFF. In DNA, the CDR3 is TGTGCCATCAGACCGACAGGGGGCAACACCGGGGAGCTGTTTTTT.